One and the same sample provided the 13 T cell receptor beta chains below, sequenced in a study of tumor-infiltrating lymphocytes in primary liver carcinoma. Extraction of RNA together with DNA used roughly 19-32 mg of unsorted bulk tissue. With 500 to 650 ng total RNA as template and a constant-region primer, TCR beta cDNA was made. Construction of TCR beta libraries relied on three successive nested multiplex PCR rounds employing slightly modified ARM-PCR. With TRBV1-TRBV30 forward primers and a C-beta reverse primer, the first two PCR rounds were run for around 10 cycles each. Using its own MiXCR run on the multiplex PCR reads, TCRdb lists one record per CDR3 protein. The top ten clones hold roughly a fifth of a sample with under 85,000 distinct CDR3 sequences, 55% to 85% of them seen once. The sequenced material came from liver tumor tissue from sampling region 1. Subset in this sample: tumor region T1, superior pole. The receptors were gathered from a man between 40 and 49 years old with primary liver carcinoma and hepatitis B virus infection.

The chain combines TRBV6-5 with TRBJ2-2; D gene uncertain. V lost 5 bases and J lost 2, with 18 bases in between. The CDR3 runs to 17 residues. In germline, CDR1 is MNHEY, CDR2 SVGAGI. As DNA, the CDR3 is TGTGCCAGCAGTCTTCGCCCACATGGAGTAAACACCGGGGAGCTGTTTTTT. Encoded protein: CASSLRPHGVNTGELFF.

This clonotype was counted ten times or more. This sequence joins TRBV30 and TRBJ2-7, with TRBD2 as a possible D gene (7 bases). With 0 bases removed from V and 12 bases from J, the gap between germline ends came to 15 bases. CDR1 is GTSNPN and CDR2 is SVGIG in the germline V gene (reference sequence). CDR3 size: 12 residues. The CDR3 nucleotides are TGTGCCTGGAGTGTGGGGGGGGCCTCTCCGTACTTC. Its translation: CAWSVGGASPYF.

For this clonotype: At one end the junction does not follow the germline gene, possibly because of a read error. The chain joins TRBV5-6 to TRBJ1-2, with D uncertain. Germline CDR1 reads SGHDT; CDR2 reads YYEEEE. The CDR3 contains 14 residues. The CDR3 protein is CASSLSGVNCGYTF. CDR3 coding DNA: TGTGCCAGCAGCCTTTCAGGAGTTAACTGTGGCTACACCTTC. Based on the CDR3 plus reference TRBV5-6 and TRBJ1-2, the full variable domain is DAGVTQSPTHLIKTRGQQVTLRCSPKSGHDTVSWYQQALGQGPQFIFQYYEEEERQRGNFPDRFSGHQFPNYSSELNVNALLLGDSALYLCASSLSGVNCGYTFGSGTRLTVV.

The chain uses TRBV20-1 and TRBJ2-7, with D perhaps matching TRBD1 or TRBD2 (7 bases each). The germline V gene encodes CDR1 DFQATT and CDR2 SNEGSKA (reference sequence). Trimming removed 5 bases at V and 5 bases at J, with 37 bases between. This CDR3 is built from 20 residues. CDR3 protein: CSAPTIWDSRLGAGNDEQYF. As DNA, the CDR3 is TGCAGTGCTCCGACTATATGGGACAGTCGGCTTGGAGCGGGAAACGACGAGCAGTACTTC.

The chain has TRBV11-2 and TRBJ1-5; D is undetermined. CDR3 length equals 12 residues. The germline gives CDR1 SGHAT, CDR2 FQNNGV. The ends were cut back, 8 bases at V and 8 bases at J, with 13 bases in the middle. CDR3 loop: CASGSPRKPQHF. The CDR3 DNA sequence: TGTGCCAGCGGCTCGCCGCGGAAGCCCCAGCATTTT.

Notes on this clonotype: The final CDR3 position lacks the conserved phenylalanine or tryptophan, pointing to a likely read error. This chain uses TRBV11-2 with TRBJ2-1; D gene unclear. Per germline, CDR1 SGHAT and CDR2 FQNNGV. The CDR3 loop spans 13 amino acids. CDR3 loop: CTSSLNDTYEQFV. In DNA, the CDR3 is TGTACCAGCAGCTTAAATGATACCTATGAGCAGTTCGTC.

Of note for this clonotype: A junction boundary mismatches the germline segment, possibly from a read error. The chain links TRBV12-3 or TRBV12-4 to TRBJ1-5, with D uncertain. The CDR3 runs 14 residues. The chain's CDR3 is CASSKDPSNQSQHF. For the CDR3, the DNA is TGTGCCAGCAGCAAGGACCCAAGCAATCAGTCCCAACATTTT.

This clonotype was recorded at least ten times. The genes are TRBV7-8 and TRBJ2-2; a possible D gene is TRBD1 (6 bases). The V end was cut by 0 bases, the J end by 4 bases, with 9 bases between. Looked up from germline, CDR1 is SGHVS and CDR2 is FQNEAQ. This CDR3 has 15 residues. The CDR3 loop is CASSLAAGATGELFF. CDR3 DNA: TGTGCCAGCAGCTTAGCGGCAGGGGCCACCGGGGAGCTGTTTTTT.

With respect to this clonotype: Just one base apart from a much larger clone, this may be a read error. As the CDR3 is not closed by the conserved phenylalanine or tryptophan, this likely results from a read error. The genes are TRBV5-1 and TRBJ2-3, with TRBD1 identical over 9 bases. V gave up 4 bases and J gave up 2 bases; unmatched junction bases: 8. This CDR3 contains 16 residues. The V gene's germline CDR1 is SGHRS and CDR2 YFSETQ. The CDR3 reads CASSRQQGAYTDTQYS. The CDR3 coding sequence is TGCGCCAGCAGCCGGCAACAGGGGGCTTACACAGATACGCAGTATTCT.

This chain joins TRBV4-1 and TRBJ2-2; D is unresolved. CDR3 length equals 17 residues. CDR1 and CDR2 from the germline V gene are MGHRA and YSYEKL. V shed 4 bases and J shed 4 bases, with 19 bases lying between them. In nucleotides, the CDR3 is TGCGCCAGCAGCCCCTATCCTAGGAGCGCCAGCACCGGGGAGCTGTTTTTT. Encoded protein: CASSPYPRSASTGELFF.

This clonotype was counted once. One end of the junction is discordant with germline, which a read error may explain. The chain employs TRBV5-4 and TRBJ2-3, with D tentatively TRBD2 (5 bases). CDR3 length: 13 amino acids. Germline CDR1 is SGHNT and CDR2 is YYREEE (reference sequence). The DNA for the CDR3 is TGCGCCAGCAGCTCGGACTCCTCAGATACGCAGTATTTT. Its protein product is CASSSDSSDTQYF.

Notes on this clonotype: An end of the junction does not agree with germline; a read error may underlie this. The rearrangement uses TRBV11-2 and TRBJ2-7; weak D call: TRBD2 (6 bases). The V gene's germline CDR1 is SGHAT and CDR2 FQNNGV. The CDR3 consists of 13 residues. Written as DNA, the CDR3 is TGTGCCAGTAGCTTAAGTGAGCTAGCGTCGCAATGCTTC. This codes for CASSLSELASQCF.

CDR3: CASSLGHHVETQYF. CDR3 DNA sequence: TGTGCCAGCAGTTTAGGCCACCATGTAGAGACCCAGTACTTC. V is TRBV12-3 or TRBV12-4 and J is TRBJ2-5; D unresolved. CDR3 size: 14 residues. V shed 1 base and J shed 4 bases, with 10 bases lying between them.